One and the same sample provided the 5 T cell receptor beta chains below, sequenced in a study of blood T cell repertoires in COVID-19. Method: immunoSEQ multiplex PCR; TCRdb's copy keeps in-frame clones and lacks some. The data hold tens of thousands of clones, with over 75% observed a single time. The sample taken for sequencing was peripheral blood. The source is a woman aged 70 to 79 with acute or convalescent COVID-19.

This chain joins TRBV11-3 and TRBJ2-5; 9 bases are a match to TRBD2. The CDR3 runs 14 residues. V was pared by 3 bases and J by 3 bases, with 2 bases of the junction left unmatched. Germline V lookup: CDR1 SGHNT, CDR2 YENEEA. CDR3 nucleotide sequence: TGTGCCAGCAGCTTGGGACTAGCAGAAGAGACCCAGTACTTC. Its translation: CASSLGLAEETQYF.

The gene calls are TRBV11-2 and TRBJ1-4, with D hard to call. CDR1 and CDR2 (germline): SGHAT, FQNNGV. V was shortened by 3 bases and J by 4 bases, with 6 bases between the two germline ends. CDR3 length: 13 residues. In nucleotides, the CDR3 is TGTGCCAGCAGCTTCCAGCGTAATGAAAAACTGTTTTTT. Its protein is CASSFQRNEKLFF. Variable domain in full (rest from reference TRBV11-2 and TRBJ1-4): EAGVAQSPRYKIIEKRQSVAFWCNPISGHATLYWYQQILGQGPKLLIQFQNNGVVDDSQLPKDRFSAERLKGVDSTLKIQPAKLEDSAVYLCASSFQRNEKLFFGSGTQLSVL.

The chain links TRBV19 to TRBJ1-2; TRBD1 aligns across 7 bases. The CDR3 contains 15 residues. Losses at the gene ends were 5 bases for V and 5 bases for J; bases not matched to a gene: 11. Germline CDR1 reads LNHDA; CDR2 reads SQIVND (reference sequence). CDR3: CASSPFAGQNYGYTF. As DNA, the CDR3 is TGTGCCAGTAGTCCCTTCGCGGGACAGAATTATGGCTACACCTTC.

The chain has TRBV19 and TRBJ2-1; TRBD2 is a possible D gene (6 bases). The length of the CDR3 is 13 residues. The germline CDR1 and CDR2 sequences are LNHDA and SQIVND (reference sequence). V gave up 5 bases and J gave up 8 bases, with 13 bases separating them. In DNA form, the CDR3 reads TGTGCCAGTAGTGTCGTGCGGGGTCATGAGCAGTTCTTC. Encoded protein: CASSVVRGHEQFF.

This chain's CDR3 is CASSPTGGPATGELFF. The CDR3 nucleotides read TGTGCCAGCTCACCCACCGGGGGGCCAGCGACCGGGGAGCTGTTTTTT. The chain uses TRBV18 and TRBJ2-2; D perhaps matches TRBD2 (7 bases). Germline V gene data show CDR1 as KGHSH and CDR2 as LQKENI. V was pared by 3 bases and J by 5 bases, with 16 bases between. This CDR3 comprises 16 residues.